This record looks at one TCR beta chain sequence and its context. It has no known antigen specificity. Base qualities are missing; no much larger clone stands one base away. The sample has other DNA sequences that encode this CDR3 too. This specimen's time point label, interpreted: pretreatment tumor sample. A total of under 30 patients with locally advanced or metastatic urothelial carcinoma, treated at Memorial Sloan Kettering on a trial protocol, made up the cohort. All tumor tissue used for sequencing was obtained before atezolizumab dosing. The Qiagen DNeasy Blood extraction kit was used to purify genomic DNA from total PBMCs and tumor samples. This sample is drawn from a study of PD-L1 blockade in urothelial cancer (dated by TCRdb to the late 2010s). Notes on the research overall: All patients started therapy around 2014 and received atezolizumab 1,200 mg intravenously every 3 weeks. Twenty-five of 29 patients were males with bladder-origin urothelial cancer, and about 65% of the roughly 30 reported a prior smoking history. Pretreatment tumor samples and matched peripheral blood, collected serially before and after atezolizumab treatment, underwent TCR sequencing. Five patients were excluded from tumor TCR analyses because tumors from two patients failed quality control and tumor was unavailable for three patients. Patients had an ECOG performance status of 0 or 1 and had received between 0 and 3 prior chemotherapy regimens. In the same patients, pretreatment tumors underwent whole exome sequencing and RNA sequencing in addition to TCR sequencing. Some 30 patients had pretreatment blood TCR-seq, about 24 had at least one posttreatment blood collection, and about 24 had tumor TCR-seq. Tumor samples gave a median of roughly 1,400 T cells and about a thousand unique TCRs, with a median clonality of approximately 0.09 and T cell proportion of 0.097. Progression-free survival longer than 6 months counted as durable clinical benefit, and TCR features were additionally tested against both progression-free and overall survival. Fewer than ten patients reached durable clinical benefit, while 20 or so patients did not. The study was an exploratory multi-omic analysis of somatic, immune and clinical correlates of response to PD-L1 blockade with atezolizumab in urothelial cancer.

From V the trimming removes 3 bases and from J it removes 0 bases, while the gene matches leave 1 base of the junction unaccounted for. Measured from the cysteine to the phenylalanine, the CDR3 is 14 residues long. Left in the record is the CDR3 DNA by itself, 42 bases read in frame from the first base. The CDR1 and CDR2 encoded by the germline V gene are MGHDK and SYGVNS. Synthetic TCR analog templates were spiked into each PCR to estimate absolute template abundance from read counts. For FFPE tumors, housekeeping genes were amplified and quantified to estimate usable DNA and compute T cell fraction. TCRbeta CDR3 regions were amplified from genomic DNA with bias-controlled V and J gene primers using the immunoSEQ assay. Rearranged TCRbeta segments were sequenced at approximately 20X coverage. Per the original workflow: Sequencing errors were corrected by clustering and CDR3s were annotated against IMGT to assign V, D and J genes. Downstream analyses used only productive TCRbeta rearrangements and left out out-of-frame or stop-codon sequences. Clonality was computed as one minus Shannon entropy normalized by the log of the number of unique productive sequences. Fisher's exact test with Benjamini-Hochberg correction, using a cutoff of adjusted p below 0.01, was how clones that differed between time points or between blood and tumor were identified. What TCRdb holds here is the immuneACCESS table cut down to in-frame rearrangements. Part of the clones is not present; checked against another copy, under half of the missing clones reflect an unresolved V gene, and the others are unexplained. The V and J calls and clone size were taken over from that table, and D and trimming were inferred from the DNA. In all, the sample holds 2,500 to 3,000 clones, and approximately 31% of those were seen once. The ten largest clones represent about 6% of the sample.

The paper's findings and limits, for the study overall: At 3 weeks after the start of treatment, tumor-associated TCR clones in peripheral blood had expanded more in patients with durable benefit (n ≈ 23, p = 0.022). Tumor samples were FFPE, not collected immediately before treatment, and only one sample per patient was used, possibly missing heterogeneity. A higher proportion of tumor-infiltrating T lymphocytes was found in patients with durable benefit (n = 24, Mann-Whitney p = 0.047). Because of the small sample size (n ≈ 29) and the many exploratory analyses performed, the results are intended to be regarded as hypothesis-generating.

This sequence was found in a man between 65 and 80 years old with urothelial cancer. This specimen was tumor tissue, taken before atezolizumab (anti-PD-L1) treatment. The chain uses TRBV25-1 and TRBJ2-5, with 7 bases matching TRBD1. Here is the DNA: TGTGCCAGCAGTGAGAGGGGGCACCAAGAGACCCAGTACTTC. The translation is CASSERGHQETQYF.